Included here is one TCR beta chain sequence, with context. Its antigen is not known. One end of the junction fails to match germline, which may point to a read error. This specimen belongs to a study of cytomegalovirus exposure and HLA in healthy donors. Per germline, CDR1 SEHNR and CDR2 FQNEAQ (reference sequence). The CDR3 is 12 amino acids. Study outcomes and limitations: For most TCR beta V segments, an earlier analysis put the productive rate at about 90% or about 30% of the time. V- and J-gene trimming of TCR beta was linked (in a later analysis) to a missense DCLRE1C variant. HLA alleles were associated with roughly 15,000 TCR beta sequences in a later analysis at 0.05 false discovery rate. Sequencing likely caused a cluster of highly shared sequence variants.

Use of 60 Vbeta and 13 Jbeta primers characterized the PCR. Sequencing used immunoSEQ multiplex PCR; TCRdb keeps in-frame clones, though not all of them. The repertoire holds about 76,000 clones, with approximately 70% as singletons. The sequencing input was PBMCs. The J gene is TRBJ2-1, the V gene TRBV7-9; the match to TRBD1 covers 7 bases. The receptor was derived from a man between 60 and 75 years old in good health and CMV-seropositive. The CDR3 region is CSSSSYRDSQFF. DNA for the CDR3: TGTTCCAGCAGCTCATACCGGGACAGCCAGTTCTTC.